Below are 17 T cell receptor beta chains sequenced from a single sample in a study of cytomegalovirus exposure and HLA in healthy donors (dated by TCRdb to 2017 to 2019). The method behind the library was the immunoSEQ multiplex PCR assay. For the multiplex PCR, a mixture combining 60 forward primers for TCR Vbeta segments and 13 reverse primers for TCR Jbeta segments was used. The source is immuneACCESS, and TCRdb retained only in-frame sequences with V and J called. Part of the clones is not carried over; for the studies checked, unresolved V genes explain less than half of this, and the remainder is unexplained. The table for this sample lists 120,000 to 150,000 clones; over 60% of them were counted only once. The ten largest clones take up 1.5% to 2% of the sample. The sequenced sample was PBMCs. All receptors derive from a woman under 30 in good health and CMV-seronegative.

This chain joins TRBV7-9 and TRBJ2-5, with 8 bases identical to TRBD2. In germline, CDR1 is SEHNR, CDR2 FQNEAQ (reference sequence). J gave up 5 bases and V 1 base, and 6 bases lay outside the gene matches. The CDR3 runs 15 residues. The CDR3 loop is CASSLVTGRVETQYF. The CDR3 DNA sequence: TGTGCCAGCAGCTTAGTAACCGGGAGGGTCGAGACCCAGTACTTC.

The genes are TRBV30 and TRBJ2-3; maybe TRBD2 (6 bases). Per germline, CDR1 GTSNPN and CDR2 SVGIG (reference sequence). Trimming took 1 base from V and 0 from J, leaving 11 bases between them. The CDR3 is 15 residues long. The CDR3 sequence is CAWSALGTSTDTQYF. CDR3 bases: TGTGCCTGGAGTGCGTTGGGGACTAGCACAGATACGCAGTATTTT.

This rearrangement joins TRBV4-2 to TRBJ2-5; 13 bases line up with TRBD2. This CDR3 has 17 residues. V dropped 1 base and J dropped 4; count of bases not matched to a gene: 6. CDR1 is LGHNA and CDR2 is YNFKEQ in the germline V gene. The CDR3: CASSQGSTSGGAETQYF. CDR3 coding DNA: TGTGCCAGCAGCCAAGGATCCACTAGCGGGGGGGCAGAGACCCAGTACTTC.

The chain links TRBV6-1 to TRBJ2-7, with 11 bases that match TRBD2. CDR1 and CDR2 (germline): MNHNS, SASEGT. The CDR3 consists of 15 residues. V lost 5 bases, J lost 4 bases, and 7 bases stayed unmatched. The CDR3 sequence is CASSTTSGGLYEQYF. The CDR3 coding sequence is TGTGCCAGCAGTACCACTAGCGGGGGCCTTTACGAGCAGTACTTC.

The CDR3 nucleotides are TGTGCCACCAGCGTGTCCGCCCGGTGGGAGACCCAGTACTTC. This encodes CATSVSARWETQYF. The chain is built from TRBV15 and TRBJ2-5; D gene uncertain. The germline V gene has CDR1 LNHNV and CDR2 YYDKDF (reference sequence). The CDR3 totals 14 residues. The germline V and J ends were trimmed by 5 bases and 5 bases, with 15 bases remaining between them.

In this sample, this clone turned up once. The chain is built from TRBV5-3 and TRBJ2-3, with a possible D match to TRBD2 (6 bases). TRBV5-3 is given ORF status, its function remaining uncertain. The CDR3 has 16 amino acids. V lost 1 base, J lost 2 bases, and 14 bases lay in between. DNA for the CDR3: TGTGCCAGAAGCTTGCCTTCTGTAGCGGACACAGATACGCAGTATTTT. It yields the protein CARSLPSVADTDTQYF.

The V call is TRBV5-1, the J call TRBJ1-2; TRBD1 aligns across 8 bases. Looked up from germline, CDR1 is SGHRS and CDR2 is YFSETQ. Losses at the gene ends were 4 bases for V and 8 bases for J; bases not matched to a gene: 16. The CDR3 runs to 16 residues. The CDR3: CASSQGAGATTGGYTF. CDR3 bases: TGCGCCAGCAGCCAGGGGGCAGGCGCGACCACGGGGGGCTACACCTTC.

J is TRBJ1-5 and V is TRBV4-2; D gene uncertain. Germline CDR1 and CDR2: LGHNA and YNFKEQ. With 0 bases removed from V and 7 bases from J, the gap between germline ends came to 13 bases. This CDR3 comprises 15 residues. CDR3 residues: CASSQEDTSGQPQHF. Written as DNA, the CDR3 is TGTGCCAGCAGCCAAGAAGATACCTCGGGGCAGCCCCAGCATTTT.

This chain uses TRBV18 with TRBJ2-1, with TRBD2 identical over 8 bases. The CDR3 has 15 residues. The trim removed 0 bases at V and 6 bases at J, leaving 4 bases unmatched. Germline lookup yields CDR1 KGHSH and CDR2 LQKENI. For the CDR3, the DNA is TGTGCCAGCTCACCACCGAGCGGGAGAGGCAATGAGCAGTTCTTC. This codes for CASSPPSGRGNEQFF.

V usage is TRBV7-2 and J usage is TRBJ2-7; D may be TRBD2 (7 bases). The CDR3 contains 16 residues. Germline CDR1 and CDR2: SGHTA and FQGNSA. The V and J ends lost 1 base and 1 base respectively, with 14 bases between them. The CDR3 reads CASSLGGAGASYEQYF. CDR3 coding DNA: TGTGCCAGCAGCTTAGGGGGGGCGGGGGCATCCTACGAGCAGTACTTC.

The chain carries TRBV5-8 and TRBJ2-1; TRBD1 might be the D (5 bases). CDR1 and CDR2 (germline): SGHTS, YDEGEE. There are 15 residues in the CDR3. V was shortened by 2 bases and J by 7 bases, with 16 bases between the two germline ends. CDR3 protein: CASSLFRVKWNEQFF. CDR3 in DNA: TGTGCCAGCAGCTTATTCAGGGTCAAGTGGAATGAGCAGTTCTTC. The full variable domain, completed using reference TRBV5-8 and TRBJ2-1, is EAGVTQSPTHLIKTRGQQATLRCSPISGHTSVYWYQQALGLGLQFLLWYDEGEERNRGNFPPRFSGRQFPNYSSELNVNALELEDSALYLCASSLFRVKWNEQFFGPGTRLTVL.

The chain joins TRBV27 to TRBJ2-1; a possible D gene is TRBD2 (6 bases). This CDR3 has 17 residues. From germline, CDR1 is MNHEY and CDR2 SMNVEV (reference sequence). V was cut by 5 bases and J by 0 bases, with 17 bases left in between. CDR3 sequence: CASSPGLLMSSYNEQFF. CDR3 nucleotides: TGTGCCAGCAGTCCGGGACTCCTAATGAGCTCCTACAATGAGCAGTTCTTC.

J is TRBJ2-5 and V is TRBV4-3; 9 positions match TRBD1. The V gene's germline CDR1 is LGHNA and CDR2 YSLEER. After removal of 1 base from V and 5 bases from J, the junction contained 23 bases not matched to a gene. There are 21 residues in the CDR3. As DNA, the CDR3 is TGCGCCAGCAGCCAAGGCCTTCTAAGCGCTCGGACAGGGGTTACTAGGGAGACCCAGTACTTC. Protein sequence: CASSQGLLSARTGVTRETQYF.

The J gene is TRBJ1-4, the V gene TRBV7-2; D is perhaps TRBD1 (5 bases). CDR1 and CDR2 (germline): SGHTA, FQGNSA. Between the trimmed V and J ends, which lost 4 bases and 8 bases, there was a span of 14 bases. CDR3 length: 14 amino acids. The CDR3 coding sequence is TGTGCCAGCAGCTGGAGGGGCAGGGACGAAAAACTGTTTTTT. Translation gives CASSWRGRDEKLFF.

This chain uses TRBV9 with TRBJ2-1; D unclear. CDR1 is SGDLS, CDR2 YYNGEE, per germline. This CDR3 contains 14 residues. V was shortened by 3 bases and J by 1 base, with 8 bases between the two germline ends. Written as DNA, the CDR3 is TGTGCCAGCAGCGCCCTCGGGTCCTACAATGAGCAGTTCTTC. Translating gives CASSALGSYNEQFF.

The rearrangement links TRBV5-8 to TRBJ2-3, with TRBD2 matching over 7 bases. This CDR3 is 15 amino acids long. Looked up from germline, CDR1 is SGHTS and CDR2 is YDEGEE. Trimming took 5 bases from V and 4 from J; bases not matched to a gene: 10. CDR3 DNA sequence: TGTGCCAGCAGATCGCCCGGGGAGGGTGCAGATACGCAGTATTTT. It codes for CASRSPGEGADTQYF. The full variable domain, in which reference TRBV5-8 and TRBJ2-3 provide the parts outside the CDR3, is EAGVTQSPTHLIKTRGQQATLRCSPISGHTSVYWYQQALGLGLQFLLWYDEGEERNRGNFPPRFSGRQFPNYSSELNVNALELEDSALYLCASRSPGEGADTQYFGPGTRLTVL.

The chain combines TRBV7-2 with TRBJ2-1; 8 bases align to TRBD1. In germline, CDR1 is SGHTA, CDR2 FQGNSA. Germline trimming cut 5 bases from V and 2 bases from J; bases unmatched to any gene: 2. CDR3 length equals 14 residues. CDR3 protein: CASSPDRAYNEQFF. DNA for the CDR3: TGTGCCAGCAGCCCGGACAGGGCCTACAATGAGCAGTTCTTC.